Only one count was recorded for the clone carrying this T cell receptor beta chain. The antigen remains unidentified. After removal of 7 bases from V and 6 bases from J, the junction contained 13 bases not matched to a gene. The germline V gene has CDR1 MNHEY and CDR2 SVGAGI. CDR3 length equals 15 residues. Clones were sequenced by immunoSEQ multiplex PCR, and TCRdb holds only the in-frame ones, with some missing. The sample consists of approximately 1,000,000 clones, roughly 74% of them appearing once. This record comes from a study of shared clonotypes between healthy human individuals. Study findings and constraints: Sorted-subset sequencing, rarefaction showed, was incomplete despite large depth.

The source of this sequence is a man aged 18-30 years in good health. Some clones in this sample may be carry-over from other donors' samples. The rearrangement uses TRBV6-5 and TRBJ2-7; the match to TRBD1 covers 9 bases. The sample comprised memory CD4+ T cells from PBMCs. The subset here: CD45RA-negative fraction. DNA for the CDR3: TGTGCCAGCACTCCCAATCGGGACAGGGTTAGCGAGCAGTACTTC. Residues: CASTPNRDRVSEQYF.